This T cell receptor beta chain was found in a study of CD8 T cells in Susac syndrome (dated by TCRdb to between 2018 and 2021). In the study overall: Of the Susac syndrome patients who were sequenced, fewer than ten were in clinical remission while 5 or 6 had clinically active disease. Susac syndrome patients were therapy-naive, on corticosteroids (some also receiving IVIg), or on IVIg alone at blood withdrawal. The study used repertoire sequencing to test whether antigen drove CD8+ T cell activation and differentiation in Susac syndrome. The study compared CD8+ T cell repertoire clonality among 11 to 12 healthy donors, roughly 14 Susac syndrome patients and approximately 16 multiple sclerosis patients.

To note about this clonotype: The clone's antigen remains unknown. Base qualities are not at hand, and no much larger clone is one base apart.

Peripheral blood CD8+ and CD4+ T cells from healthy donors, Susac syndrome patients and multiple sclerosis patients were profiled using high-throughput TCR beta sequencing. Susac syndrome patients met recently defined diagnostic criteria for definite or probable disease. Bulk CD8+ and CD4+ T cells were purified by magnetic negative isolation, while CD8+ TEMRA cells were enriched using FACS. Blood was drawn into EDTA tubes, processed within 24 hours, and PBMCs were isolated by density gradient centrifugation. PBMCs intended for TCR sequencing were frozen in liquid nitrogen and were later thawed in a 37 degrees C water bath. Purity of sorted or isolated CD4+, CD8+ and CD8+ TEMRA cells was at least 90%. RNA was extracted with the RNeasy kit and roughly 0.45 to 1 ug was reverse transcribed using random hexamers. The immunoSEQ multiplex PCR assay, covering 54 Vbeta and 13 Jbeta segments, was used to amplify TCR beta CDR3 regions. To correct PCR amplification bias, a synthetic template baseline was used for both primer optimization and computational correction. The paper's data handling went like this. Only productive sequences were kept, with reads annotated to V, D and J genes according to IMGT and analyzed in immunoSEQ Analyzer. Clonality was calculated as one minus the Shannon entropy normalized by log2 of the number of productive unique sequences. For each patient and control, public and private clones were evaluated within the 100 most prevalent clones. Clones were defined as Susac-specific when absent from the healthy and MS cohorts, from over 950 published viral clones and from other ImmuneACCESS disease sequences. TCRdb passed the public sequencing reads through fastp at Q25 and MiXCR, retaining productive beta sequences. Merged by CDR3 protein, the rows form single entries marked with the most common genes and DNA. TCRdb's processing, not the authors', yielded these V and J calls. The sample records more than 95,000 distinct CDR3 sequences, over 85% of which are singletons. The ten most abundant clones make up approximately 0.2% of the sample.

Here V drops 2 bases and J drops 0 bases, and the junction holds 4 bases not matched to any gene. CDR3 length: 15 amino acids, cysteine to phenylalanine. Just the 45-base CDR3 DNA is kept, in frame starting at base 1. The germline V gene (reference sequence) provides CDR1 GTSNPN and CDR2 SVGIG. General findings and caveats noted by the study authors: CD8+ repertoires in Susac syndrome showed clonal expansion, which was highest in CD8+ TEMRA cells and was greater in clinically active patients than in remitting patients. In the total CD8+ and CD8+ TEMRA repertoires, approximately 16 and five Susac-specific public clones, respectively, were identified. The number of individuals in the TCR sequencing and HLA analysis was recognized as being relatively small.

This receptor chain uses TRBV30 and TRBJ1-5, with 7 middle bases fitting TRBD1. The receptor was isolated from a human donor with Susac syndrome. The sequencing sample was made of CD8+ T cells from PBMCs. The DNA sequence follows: TGTGCCTGGAGTACAGGGGCAAATAGCAATCAGCCCCAGCATTTT. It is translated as CAWSTGANSNQPQHF.